What follows describes a single TCR beta chain. The CDR3 is 17 residues long. V shed 4 bases and J shed 4 bases, with 21 bases lying between them. Germline-derived CDR1 and CDR2 are SEHNR and FQNEAQ (reference sequence). This entry comes from a study of blood T cell repertoires in COVID-19. Across the whole study: PBMCs, B-cell-depleted T cells, or T cells were the source of the cDNA or gDNA that made up the material.

Here immunoSEQ multiplex PCR was the method, and the copy in TCRdb shows in-frame clones only, minus some. Of approximately 270,000 clones in the sample, 70% to 90% are singletons; the top ten hold 4.3%. The clonotype originates from a woman aged 25 to 39 who had recovered from COVID-19. V is TRBV7-9 and J is TRBJ2-3, with D possibly being TRBD2 (6 bases). The sequencing input was PBMCs or T cells enriched from blood (not recorded which). In nucleotides, the CDR3 is TGTGCCAGCAGCTCAAGAACTAGGCGGGGAAGTTCAGATACGCAGTATTTT. Protein: CASSSRTRRGSSDTQYF.